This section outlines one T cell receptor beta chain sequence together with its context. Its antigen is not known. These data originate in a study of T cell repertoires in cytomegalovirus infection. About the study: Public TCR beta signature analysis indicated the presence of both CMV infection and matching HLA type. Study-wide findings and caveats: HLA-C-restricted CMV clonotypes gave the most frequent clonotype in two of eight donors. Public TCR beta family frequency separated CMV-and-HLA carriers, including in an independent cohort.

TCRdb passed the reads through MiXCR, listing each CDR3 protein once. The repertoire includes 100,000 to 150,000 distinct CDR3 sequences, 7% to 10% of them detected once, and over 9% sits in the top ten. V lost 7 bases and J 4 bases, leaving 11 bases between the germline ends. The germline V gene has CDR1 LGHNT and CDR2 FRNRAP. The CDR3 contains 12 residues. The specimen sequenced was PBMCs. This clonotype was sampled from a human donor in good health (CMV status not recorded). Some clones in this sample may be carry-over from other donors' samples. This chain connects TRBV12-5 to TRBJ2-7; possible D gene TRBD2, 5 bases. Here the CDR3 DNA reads TGTGCTAGTGCCCTGAGGGCATACGAGCAGTACTTC. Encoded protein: CASALRAYEQYF.